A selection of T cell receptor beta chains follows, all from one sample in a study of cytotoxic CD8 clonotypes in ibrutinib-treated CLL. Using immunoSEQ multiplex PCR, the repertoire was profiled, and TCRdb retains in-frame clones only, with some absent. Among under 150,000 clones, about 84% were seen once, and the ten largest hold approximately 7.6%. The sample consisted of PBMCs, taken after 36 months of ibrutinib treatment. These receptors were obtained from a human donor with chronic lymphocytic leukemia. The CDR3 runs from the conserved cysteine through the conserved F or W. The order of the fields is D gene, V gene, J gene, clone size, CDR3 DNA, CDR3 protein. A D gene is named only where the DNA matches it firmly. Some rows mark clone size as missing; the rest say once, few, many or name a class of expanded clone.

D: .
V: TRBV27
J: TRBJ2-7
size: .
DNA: TGTGCCAGCAGGGGTGATTGGGAGCAGTACTTC
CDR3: CASRGDWEQYF

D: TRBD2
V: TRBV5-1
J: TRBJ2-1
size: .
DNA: TGCGCCAGCAGCTTGGATCTAGCGGGAGGGCGCAATGAGCAGTTCTTC
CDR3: CASSLDLAGGRNEQFF

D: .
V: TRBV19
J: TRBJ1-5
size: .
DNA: TGTGCCAGTAGTTTCGCGGTCATTAGCAATCAGCCCCAGCATTTT
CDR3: CASSFAVISNQPQHF

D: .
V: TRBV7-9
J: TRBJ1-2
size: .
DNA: TGTGCCAGCAGCTTAGCGTCGGTCCTCGATTACCGCTATGGCTACACCTTC
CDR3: CASSLASVLDYRYGYTF

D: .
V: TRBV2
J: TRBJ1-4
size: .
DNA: TGTGCCAGCAGTTTAGAGGCTAATGAAAAACTGTTTTTT
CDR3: CASSLEANEKLFF

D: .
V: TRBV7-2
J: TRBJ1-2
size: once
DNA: TGTGCCAGCAGCTTAGCTGCAGGGAACTATGGCTACACCTTC
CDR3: CASSLAAGNYGYTF

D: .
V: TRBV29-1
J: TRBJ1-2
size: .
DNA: TGCAGCGTTGAATTTAGGGGCGGCCATGGCTACACCTTC
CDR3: CSVEFRGGHGYTF

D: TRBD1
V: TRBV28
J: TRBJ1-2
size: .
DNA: TGTGCCAGCAGCGTTCAAACAGGGGACATCTATGGCTACACCTTC
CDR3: CASSVQTGDIYGYTF

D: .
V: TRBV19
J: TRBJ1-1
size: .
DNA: TGTGCCAGGGACAGCTCGAACACTGAAGCTTTCTTT
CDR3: CARDSSNTEAFF

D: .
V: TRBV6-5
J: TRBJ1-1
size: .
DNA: TGTGCCAGCAGTTATTCCCCAGGGGTCACTGAAGCTTTCTTT
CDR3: CASSYSPGVTEAFF

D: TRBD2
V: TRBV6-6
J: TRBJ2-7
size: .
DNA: TGTGCCAGCAGAACACTAGCGGGAGGAGGGTCCTACGAGCAGTACTTC
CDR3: CASRTLAGGGSYEQYF

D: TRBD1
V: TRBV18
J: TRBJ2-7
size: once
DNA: TGTGCCAGCCGATTGGTGGGACAGGGAGACGAGCAGTACTTC
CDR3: CASRLVGQGDEQYF

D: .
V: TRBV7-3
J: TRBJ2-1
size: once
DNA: TGTGCCAGCAGCCTGGAGCCCTCGTACAATGAGCAGTTCTTC
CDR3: CASSLEPSYNEQFF

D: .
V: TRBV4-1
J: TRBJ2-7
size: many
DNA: TGCGCCAGCAGCCAAGGATTACTAGGGCTCGAGCAGTACTTC
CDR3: CASSQGLLGLEQYF

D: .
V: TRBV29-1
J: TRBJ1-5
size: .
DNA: TGCAGCGCCGCCGGTTATAGCAATCAGCCCCAGCATTTT
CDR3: CSAAGYSNQPQHF